The T cell receptor beta chain under discussion was sequenced for a study of shared clonotypes between healthy human individuals. Background on the study: The study used three CD4 naive, three CD4 memory, two CD8 naive and one CD8 memory plate per donor. The study, taken as a whole, reports: In the sorted subsets, rarefaction showed sequencing was incomplete despite large depth.

The CDR3 has 15 residues. Trimming removed 2 bases at V and 3 bases at J, with 13 bases between. The germline gives CDR1 KGHSH, CDR2 LQKENI. Clones were sequenced by immunoSEQ multiplex PCR, and TCRdb holds only the in-frame ones, with some missing. The sample consists of over a million clones, 78% of them appearing once. Details on this clone: Its matching antigen is unknown.

Into CD45RA+ naive and CD45RA-negative memory subsets, the CD4+ cells were split. The V and J genes are TRBV18 and TRBJ1-2; D might be TRBD1 (5 bases). Sequenced input: memory CD4+ T cells from PBMCs. Subset meaning: CD45RA-negative fraction. The sequence came from a man aged 18 to 35 in good health. Some clones in this sample may be carry-over from other donors' samples. CDR3 coding DNA: TGTGCCAGCTCACCAGCCGGGGCACCTGACTATGGCTACACCTTC. It is translated as CASSPAGAPDYGYTF.